The T cell receptor beta chain described here comes from a study of blood T cell repertoires in COVID-19. Profiled with immunoSEQ multiplex PCR; TCRdb holds only in-frame clones, not every one. The sample includes 250,000 to 300,000 clones, 80% to 90% of them seen just once. Unmatched junction bases numbered 6, after V lost 6 bases and J lost 3 bases. Germline lookup yields CDR1 MNHEY and CDR2 SVGAGI. The CDR3 is made up of 15 amino acids. Sequencing used PBMCs or T cells enriched from blood (not recorded which). This TCR was recovered from a man aged 18 to 35 who had recovered from COVID-19. V and J are TRBV6-5 and TRBJ2-5, with 11 bases identical to TRBD1. The CDR3: CASRPGTGGKETQYF. The CDR3 bases are TGTGCCAGCAGGCCCGGGACAGGGGGAAAAGAGACCCAGTACTTC.